This TCR beta chain appears in the sequencing data of a study of blood T cells in healthy people across ages. Notes on the study in general: Age brought a roughly linear fall in TCR beta diversity measured per million T cells.

A word on this clonotype: The antigen remains undetermined.

Ranging in age from about 6 to 100, the donors were healthy Caucasian individuals from Russia. Each donor supplied around 10 milliliters of peripheral blood. After removal of 10 bases from V and 1 base from J, the junction contained 6 bases not matched to a gene. In germline, CDR1 is ENHRY, CDR2 SYGVKD. The length of the CDR3 is 13 residues. A J-beta primer mix and a sample-barcoded 5' primer were used in a second PCR of roughly 7 to 12 cycles. Each cDNA molecule carried a tag from a template-switch adaptor that contained 12 random nucleotides. TCRdb re-analysed the 5' RACE reads in MiXCR, keeping a single row per CDR3 protein. Of approximately 880,000 distinct CDR3 sequences listed, under 50% are singletons.

The chain combines TRBV10-3 with TRBJ2-5; TRBD1 agrees at 7 bases. This clonotype was sampled from a man younger than 40 in good health. Specimen: blood. The CDR3 nucleotides read TGTGCCAGCCTAGGGACAGCCCAAGAGACCCAGTACTTC. Amino acids: CASLGTAQETQYF.